A selection of T cell receptor beta chains follows, all from one sample in a study of human T cells and chemical hapten exposure. TCRdb ran MiXCR on the RACE reads and lists one entry per CDR3 protein. The table has some 400,000 distinct CDR3 sequences, 4.8% seen once. The specimen was whole blood, collected in connection with sensitization to the hapten diphenylcyclopropenone (DPC). The receptors originated from a woman between 45 and 65 years old with alopecia areata. Some clones in this sample may be carry-over from other donors' samples. Each CDR3 is given without its conserved first and last residue. Fields, in order: CDR3 length, V gene, J gene, CDR3 protein.

>11|TRBV2|TRBJ1-5
ASRGQGGQPQH
>12|TRBV7-2|TRBJ2-1
ASSLAGPLDEQF
>16|TRBV7-9|TRBJ1-2
ASSSVRGASNPDYGYT
>13|TRBV27|TRBJ1-5
ASRPQGFSNQPQH
>19|TRBV3-1|TRBJ2-6
ASSQPCAPGHLTSGANVLT
>11|TRBV20-1|TRBJ1-1
SARSGGRTEAF
>13|TRBV5-4|TRBJ1-1
ASSPGTGRNTEAF
>14|TRBV12-3/TRBV12-4|TRBJ1-5
ASSLRRGQGGQPQH
>11|TRBV9|TRBJ2-7
ASSVGISYEQY
>12|TRBV6-1|TRBJ1-1
ASSEAWGIPEAF
>12|TRBV7-2|TRBJ2-5
ASSLALMGETQY
>16|TRBV4-2|TRBJ2-3
ASSQGGGGANLPDTQY
>11|TRBV18|TRBJ1-5
ASSPPRQEPQH
>13|TRBV12-3/TRBV12-4|TRBJ1-1
ASSLAPGAYTEAF
>10|TRBV10-3|TRBJ2-1
ATQPSFNEQF
>14|TRBV2|TRBJ2-1
ASSHHSGTGDNEQF
>13|TRBV9|TRBJ2-3
ASSVVVSSTDTQY
>13|TRBV5-5|TRBJ1-1
ASSRGQPMNTEAF
>13|TRBV5-1|TRBJ2-5
ASTQDGGGEETQY
>15|TRBV9|TRBJ2-5
ASSTTSGRRVRQTQY
>12|TRBV27|TRBJ1-5
ASSLQGDNQPQH
>13|TRBV20-1|TRBJ1-2
SAIDRDSHLYGYT
>13|TRBV7-9|TRBJ2-7
ASSLVEGDSYEQY
>9|TRBV6-1|TRBJ1-2
ASSEHYGYT
>8|TRBV28|TRBJ2-2
ASSRGELF
>11|TRBV30|TRBJ1-2
AWSTMTGYGYT
>12|TRBV4-3|TRBJ2-2
ASSQVPGAGELF
>12|TRBV9|TRBJ1-1
ASSVVGQGTEAF
>11|TRBV19|TRBJ1-6
ASSQALGSPLH
>14|TRBV3-1|TRBJ2-3
ASSPGLAGPTDTQY
>14|TRBV11-2|TRBJ2-5
ASSRLLAGGQETQY
>13|TRBV28|TRBJ2-3
ASSFPGTGTDTQY
>11|TRBV7-9|TRBJ1-4
ASSPGTVEKLF
>13|TRBV12-3/TRBV12-4|TRBJ2-5
ASRSGAGAEETQY
>15|TRBV3-1|TRBJ2-5
ASSSGTSGRLGETQY
>15|TRBV7-2|TRBJ1-3
ASSQMTGGGSGNTIY
>11|TRBV12-3/TRBV12-4|TRBJ1-5
ASSLSRGQPQH
>13|TRBV28|TRBJ1-5
ASSLRDGGNQPQH
>14|TRBV7-6|TRBJ1-1
ASSSLSGLMNTEAF
>13|TRBV7-6|TRBJ2-3
ASSYGQALYDTQY
>15|TRBV7-8|TRBJ2-2
ASSLDGLEASSGELF
>12|TRBV10-2|TRBJ2-3
ASRLAEGTDTQY
>12|TRBV7-9|TRBJ1-1
ASSSTVRNTEAF
>14|TRBV6-5|TRBJ1-2
ASSSPDRLANYGYT
>13|TRBV13|TRBJ2-3
ASSLRGLVPDTQY
>13|TRBV4-1|TRBJ1-1
ASSQVPVPNTEAF
>14|TRBV4-1|TRBJ2-5
ASSIAGATHQETQY
>12|TRBV5-1|TRBJ2-5
ASSLWTVQETQY
>12|TRBV29-1|TRBJ2-3
SGLAGSTTDTQY
>12|TRBV28|TRBJ2-1
ASSGLAGSNEQF